Each of the 9 T cell receptor beta chains below was sequenced from the same sample in a study of T cells in women clearing cervical HPV infection. Assay: immunoSEQ multiplex PCR; the TCRdb copy retains only in-frame clones and omits some. The specimen's table records approximately 16,000 clones. Sequencing was performed on blood buffy coat. These receptors came from a woman aged 18 to 69 with a cervical HPV16 infection that either progressed to CIN3+ or cleared (not recorded which).

This clone shows up as medium-sized by frequency. The missing CDR3 end, 3 residues past where the read stops, is filled in from the germline J gene. This chain connects TRBV13 to TRBJ2-5, with D tentatively TRBD2 (6 bases). V lost 1 base and J 7 bases, leaving 22 bases between the germline ends. The CDR3 contains 17 residues. CDR1 PRHDT and CDR2 FYEKMQ come from the germline V gene (reference sequence). The sequenced part of the CDR3 DNA is TGTGCCAGCAGCTTAGACCACTCGCAACGGACCGGGGGGACC. Its translation is CASSLDHSQRTGGT. The full CDR3 sequence reads CASSLDHSQRTGGTQYF.

A note on this clone: The observed sequence ends 3 residues before the CDR3 terminus, with the missing tail filled in from the germline J gene. This chain uses TRBV28 with TRBJ1-3; D might be TRBD1 (5 bases). The germline V gene encodes CDR1 MDHEN and CDR2 SYDVKM. V was pared by 6 bases and J by 2 bases, with 14 bases between. CDR3 length: 15 residues. Here the CDR3 reads CASRPYRQPGNTIYF. The covered CDR3 bases are TGTGCCAGCAGGCCCTACCGACAGCCTGGAAACACC.

Of note for this clone: The read ends 3 residues early relative to the CDR3; the germline J gene fills the gap. Different DNA sequences within this sample yield the same CDR3. The rearrangement joins TRBV7-9 to TRBJ1-5; D possibly corresponds to TRBD1 (5 bases). There are 12 residues in the CDR3. V dropped 3 bases and J dropped 7 bases, with 7 bases sitting between them. From germline, CDR1 is SEHNR and CDR2 FQNEAQ (reference sequence). CDR3 DNA (partial): TGTGCCAGCAGCTTGGGGGGGCAGCCC. Protein product: CASSLGGQP. The entire CDR3 sequence reads CASSLGGQPQHF. The full variable domain, with the rest looked up from reference TRBV7-9 and TRBJ1-5, is DTGVSQNPRHKITKRGQNVTFRCDPISEHNRLYWYRQTLGQGPEFLTYFQNEAQLEKSRLLSDRFSAERPKGSFSTLEIQRTEQGDSAMYLCASSLGGQPQHFGDGTRLSIL.

Notes on this clone: The missing CDR3 end, 3 residues past where the read stops, is filled in from the germline J gene. This sequence joins TRBV20-1 and TRBJ2-1, with a possible D match to TRBD1 (6 bases). Trimming took off 8 bases at V and 6 bases at J, with 20 bases between the two ends. The germline V gene encodes CDR1 DFQATT and CDR2 SNEGSKA (reference sequence). The CDR3 contains 14 residues. CDR3 residues: CSPHRSSRGNEQFF. CDR3 bases read: TGCAGTCCTCATAGGAGCTCCAGGGGCAATGAG.

A note on this clone: Read coverage stops 3 residues before the CDR3 terminus; the germline J gene supplies the remainder. The V gene is TRBV28, the J gene TRBJ2-1, with D perhaps TRBD2 (7 bases). Trimming left V 9 bases short and J 1 base short, with 16 bases between. The CDR3 is 15 residues long. Looked up from germline, CDR1 is MDHEN and CDR2 is SYDVKM. The chain's CDR3 is CASMIGGPSYNEQFF. The CDR3 DNA, read in part, is TGTGCCAGTATGATCGGGGGGCCTTCCTACAATGAG.

As for this clone: The read halts 3 residues ahead of the CDR3 end, with the missing end drawn from the germline J gene. The gene calls are TRBV7-6 and TRBJ2-5, with TRBD2 identical over 15 bases. CDR3 length: 18 residues. V lost 5 bases and J lost 0; bases outside the gene matches: 7. Germline V CDR1 and CDR2: SGHVS, FNYEAQ. Partial CDR3 DNA: TGTGCCAGCAGCGCGAGGGGACTAGCGGGGGGCTACCAAGAGACC. Translation: CASSARGLAGGYQET. In full, the CDR3 reads CASSARGLAGGYQETQYF. The full variable domain, in which reference TRBV7-6 and TRBJ2-5 provide the parts outside the CDR3, is GAGVSQSPRYKVTKRGQDVALRCDPISGHVSLYWYRQALGQGPEFLTYFNYEAQQDKSGLPNDRFSAERPEGSISTLTIQRTEQRDSAMYRCASSARGLAGGYQETQYFGPGTRLLVL.

The CDR3 sequence is CSAASGGLLNTEAFF. CDR3 DNA, as far as it was read: TGCAGTGCTGCCTCGGGGGGGTTATTGAACACTGAA. The chain uses TRBV20-1 and TRBJ1-1; D possibly corresponds to TRBD1 (5 bases). The sequenced fragment ends 3 residues before the CDR3 boundary, so the rest is inferred from the germline J gene. Germline-derived CDR1 and CDR2 are DFQATT and SNEGSKA (reference sequence). The CDR3 contains 15 residues. V was trimmed by 5 bases and J by 0 bases, leaving 16 bases between them.

As regards this clone: Read data end 3 residues before the CDR3 end; the end is taken from the germline J gene. The chain links TRBV10-3 to TRBJ2-7, with D possibly TRBD1 on 5 matching bases. V was clipped by 10 bases and J by 2 bases, with 12 bases between them. From germline, CDR1 is ENHRY and CDR2 SYGVKD. The CDR3 consists of 12 residues. The CDR3 spells CATWQGAYEQYF. Partial CDR3 DNA: TGTGCCACGTGGCAGGGCGCCTACGAG.

Note on this clone: The DNA ends 3 residues before the CDR3 does, and the rest of the CDR3 is filled in from the germline J gene. The chain combines TRBV18 with TRBJ2-5; no definite D call. CDR1 KGHSH and CDR2 LQKENI come from the germline V gene. Trimming left V 6 bases short and J 3 bases short, with 11 bases between. The length of the CDR3 is 13 residues. The CDR3 loop reads CASSERLEETQYF. CDR3 DNA, as far as it was read: TGTGCCAGCTCCGAGAGACTGGAAGAGACC.